Each of the 11 T cell receptor beta chains below was sequenced from the same sample in a study of cytomegalovirus exposure and HLA in healthy donors. Primers for the PCR totalled 60 Vbeta and 13 Jbeta. Generated by immunoSEQ multiplex PCR, the TCRdb table keeps only in-frame clones and is missing some. Counted here are roughly 130,000 clones, 55% to 75% occurring once; the ten biggest clones make up over 1.5%. The sequenced sample consisted of PBMCs. The receptors here all came from a man aged 25-45 years in good health and CMV-seropositive.

The rearrangement uses TRBV6-5 and TRBJ2-7; D might be TRBD1 (6 bases). Germline V gives CDR1 MNHEY, CDR2 SVGAGI. This CDR3 contains 14 residues. Trimming stripped 5 bases from V and 3 bases from J, with 14 bases between. DNA of the CDR3: TGTGCCAGCAGTGCCTACCAGGGGAGCTACGAGCAGTACTTC. Translation: CASSAYQGSYEQYF.

This clone has a handful of counts. The chain joins TRBV5-1 to TRBJ2-7; tentatively, D is TRBD1 (7 bases). The CDR3 contains 20 residues. The germline CDR1 and CDR2 sequences are SGHRS and YFSETQ. Deletions cut 3 bases from V and 0 bases from J, with 28 bases between. The CDR3 DNA is TGCGCCAGCAGCTCCTCCCGGGGGTTTATCGTACAGGGGTACTCCTACGAGCAGTACTTC. This translates into CASSSSRGFIVQGYSYEQYF. The full variable domain, completed using reference TRBV5-1 and TRBJ2-7, is KAGVTQTPRYLIKTRGQQVTLSCSPISGHRSVSWYQQTPGQGLQFLFEYFSETQRNKGNFPGRFSGRQFSNSRSEMNVSTLELGDSALYLCASSSSRGFIVQGYSYEQYFGPGTRLTVT.

The chain carries TRBV11-2 and TRBJ2-5, with D maybe TRBD2 (7 bases). Trimming took off 1 base at V and 1 base at J, with 10 bases between the two ends. From germline, CDR1 is SGHAT and CDR2 FQNNGV. The CDR3 runs to 15 residues. CDR3 residues: CASSLVGGAQETQYF. In nucleotides, the CDR3 is TGTGCCAGCAGCTTAGTTGGGGGGGCCCAAGAGACCCAGTACTTC.

The chain carries TRBV4-2 and TRBJ2-7; TRBD1 agrees at 7 bases. J was trimmed by 2 bases and V by 2 bases; bases with no gene match: 12. Germline-derived CDR1 and CDR2 are LGHNA and YNFKEQ. This CDR3 region has 17 residues. CDR3 residues: CASSQQTGHATPYEQYF. The CDR3 DNA reads as TGTGCCAGCAGCCAACAGACAGGGCACGCGACCCCCTACGAGCAGTACTTC.

The chain carries TRBV18 and TRBJ2-1, with TRBD2 identical over 14 bases. The trim removed 3 bases at V and 3 bases at J, leaving 13 bases unmatched. The CDR3 consists of 20 residues. Germline V gene lookup returns CDR1 KGHSH and CDR2 LQKENI. The CDR3 spells CASSPITGTSGSGNYNEQFF. The DNA of the CDR3 is TGTGCCAGCTCACCGATTACCGGGACTAGCGGGAGTGGGAACTACAATGAGCAGTTCTTC.

The CDR3 nucleotides read TGTGCCACCAGCCGCGAACGCGGACAGGGAAGAGGAGAGACCCAGTACTTC. Protein sequence: CATSRERGQGRGETQYF. J is TRBJ2-5 and V is TRBV15, with 8 bases lining up with TRBD1. After removal of 5 bases from V and 4 bases from J, the junction contained 15 bases not matched to a gene. This CDR3 region has 17 residues. Germline V gives CDR1 LNHNV, CDR2 YYDKDF (reference sequence).

The J gene is TRBJ2-3, the V gene TRBV19, with D unresolved. This CDR3 is 15 amino acids long. Trimming cost V 3 bases and J 1 base, with 11 bases left between them. The V gene's germline CDR1 is LNHDA and CDR2 SQIVND (reference sequence). In DNA form, the CDR3 reads TGTGCCAGTAGTATCTCGGAGTTTGGCACAGATACGCAGTATTTT. Protein sequence: CASSISEFGTDTQYF.

The rearrangement uses TRBV7-3 and TRBJ2-5; TRBD2 matches at 7 bases. With V trimmed by 3 bases and J by 1 base, 2 bases remained unmatched. This CDR3 spans 14 amino acids. CDR1 is SGHTA, CDR2 FQGTGA, per germline. CDR3 amino acids: CASSFTSAQETQYF. CDR3 DNA sequence: TGTGCCAGCAGCTTTACTAGCGCCCAAGAGACCCAGTACTTC.

The chain carries TRBV30 and TRBJ1-4, with a weak D call TRBD1 (6 bases). Trimming removed 8 bases at V and 7 bases at J, with 14 bases between. Germline values: CDR1 GTSNPN, CDR2 SVGIG (reference sequence). The CDR3 totals 12 residues. CDR3 DNA: TGTGCCGGGACACCCGGGGGTGAAAAACTGTTTTTT. It translates to CAGTPGGEKLFF. Variable domain in full (rest from reference TRBV30 and TRBJ1-4): SQTIHQWPATLVQPVGSPLSLECTVEGTSNPNLYWYRQAAGRGLQLLFYSVGIGQISSEVPQNLSASRPQDRQFILSSKKLLLSDSGFYLCAGTPGGEKLFFGSGTQLSVL.

The J gene is TRBJ1-4, the V gene TRBV15; D perhaps matches TRBD1 (6 bases). The CDR3 length is 18 residues. Germline V CDR1 and CDR2: LNHNV, YYDKDF (reference sequence). V was shortened by 0 bases and J by 0 bases, with 14 bases between the two germline ends. The DNA of the CDR3 is TGTGCCACCAGCAGAGATCTCACAGGGAGAGCAACTAATGAAAAACTGTTTTTT. Its protein product is CATSRDLTGRATNEKLFF. Drawing the rest from reference TRBV15 and TRBJ1-4, the complete variable domain is DAMVIQNPRYQVTQFGKPVTLSCSQTLNHNVMYWYQQKSSQAPKLLFHYYDKDFNNEADTPDNFQSRRPNTSFCFLDIRSPGLGDTAMYLCATSRDLTGRATNEKLFFGSGTQLSVL.

V usage is TRBV7-8 and J usage is TRBJ2-7, with TRBD2 matching 7 bases. This CDR3 contains 16 residues. V lost 5 bases and J lost 1; bases outside the gene matches: 11. CDR1 is SGHVS and CDR2 is FQNEAQ in the germline V gene. Written as DNA, the CDR3 is TGTGCCAGCAGCCCACCGGGGGGAGGCTTGTCCTACGAGCAGTACTTC. This codes for CASSPPGGGLSYEQYF.